This T cell receptor (beta chain) emerged from a study of T cells in Graves' hyperthyroidism and ophthalmopathy (dated by TCRdb to about 2019). Some background on the complete study: To identify TCR V-J signatures that set the groups apart, the researchers used a discovery cohort of 100 or so patients, made up of under 50 with Graves' ophthalmopathy and 57 with stable Graves' hyperthyroidism. Prospective prediction of ophthalmopathy was tested in an independent validation cohort consisting of roughly 20 hyperthyroidism patients and around 16 patients who later progressed to ophthalmopathy. For training and testing, the 80 to 100 patients in the discovery cohort were randomly divided in a 7:3 ratio. Thyroid tissue and blood T-cell repertoires from six Graves' hyperthyroidism patients were also compared in the study. After sampling, hyperthyroidism patients received methimazole starting at 30 mg daily, and ophthalmopathy patients received high-dose intravenous methylprednisolone. TCR Vbeta CDR3 sequencing of some 140 peripheral blood samples (around 45 ophthalmopathy, 75 to 80 hyperthyroidism and roughly 17 progressor patients) is reported in the paper. Points the paper makes about the study in general: Sample size was not statistically predetermined, and investigators were not blinded to group allocation. In validation, progression to ophthalmopathy was predicted by the model with roughly 71% sensitivity and 72.22% specificity, a median of 6.5 months before onset. In cross-validation, a model built on a 13 V-J signature told ophthalmopathy apart from stable hyperthyroidism with roughly 87% sensitivity and approximately 81% specificity, and in testing the same model reached 80%/75%. Most expanded thyroid clonotypes (frequency above 0.001) were also detected in blood, suggesting blood repertoires may reflect thyroid immune responses.

Amplification of TCR beta CDR3 regions was carried out from RNA transcripts. The first round of RT-PCR for the TCR CDR3 was performed with the HTBI primer set and the Qiagen OneStep RT-PCR kit. A second multiplex PCR round built the libraries, followed by size selection and purification. Paired-end sequencing of the libraries was performed with 100 bp reads on an Illumina HiSeq2000. Under the source paper's analysis protocol: Raw data were processed with SOAPnuke, discarding reads with adapters, uncalled bases, mean Phred below 15, or no exact constant-primer or identifier match. High-quality paired reads were merged using COPE v1.2.5, and each unique nucleotide sequence was defined as a clonotype. Clonotypes were aligned to IMGT TRBV, TRBD and TRBJ reference segments using MiTCR v1.1. Analysis was restricted to V-J combinations with a frequency above 0.0001, which covered roughly 99% of repertoires. A TCS score was defined as the ratio of F50 (clonal expansion) to E x V (chaos), with BLOSUM62-based TCRdist applied between CDR3 peptides within each V-J. Welch's t-statistics and random forest reduced roughly 500 V-J features to 10 to 15, which were used in a naive Bayes classifier (R e1071). The similarity between thyroid and blood repertoires was quantified using the Morisita-Horn index. TCRdb reprocessed the public reads (quality trimming at Q25 with fastp, clone calling with MiXCR) and kept in-frame beta chains. Every CDR3 protein is listed once, alongside the most common genes and DNA of its rows. These V and J calls are TCRdb output, not the study's own analysis. Recorded for this sample are more than 500,000 distinct CDR3 sequences; 46% of them occurred a single time. The ten largest account for 44% of the sample.

As to this clonotype: The antigen it recognizes is unknown. At one boundary the junction diverges from the germline segment, which might be a read error.

From cysteine to tryptophan, the CDR3 is 16 amino acids long. The read is trimmed to its CDR3 DNA, 48 bases read in frame from base 1. Based on the germline V gene, the CDR1 and CDR2 sequences are SQVTM and ANQGSEA. Any patient with an uncontrolled infection, another autoimmune disease, pregnancy or lactation was excluded. Clinical symptoms, serum thyroxine and TRAb, thyroid ultrasound, and orbital computed tomography formed the basis for the diagnoses. Total RNA was extracted with Trizol reagent, and quality was checked on an Agilent 2100 Bioanalyzer. Rearrangement joined TRBV29-1 to TRBJ2-2; TRBD2 is a possible D gene, resting on 5 matching bases. Specimen: peripheral blood or thyroid tissue (not recorded which). The receptor was isolated from an adult woman with Graves' disease, either hyperthyroidism or ophthalmopathy (not recorded which). The DNA is as follows: TGCAGCGTCAACACGCCTCACAGCTGGAACACCGGGGAGCTGTTTTGG. This gives the protein CSVNTPHSWNTGELFW.